Below, 5 T cell receptor beta chains from the same sample are listed, as sequenced in a study of cytomegalovirus exposure and HLA in healthy donors. The PCR made use of 60 Vbeta and 13 Jbeta primers. Clones were sequenced by immunoSEQ multiplex PCR, and TCRdb holds only the in-frame ones, with some missing. The sample holds under 200,000 clones, 65% to 80% seen once. The sample comprised PBMCs. The receptors derive from a woman aged 30 to 39 in good health and CMV-seropositive.

The chain combines TRBV5-5 with TRBJ2-5, with D perhaps TRBD2 (6 bases). V was clipped by 0 bases and J by 4 bases, with 10 bases between them. Germline V gives CDR1 SGHKS, CDR2 YYEKEE (reference sequence). The CDR3 length is 14 residues. The CDR3, as DNA: TGTGCCAGCAGCTTGGCACTAGCCCGAGAGACCCAGTACTTC. Its translation: CASSLALARETQYF.

The chain is built from TRBV11-3 and TRBJ1-4; D gene uncertain. The germline V gene encodes CDR1 SGHNT and CDR2 YENEEA. The ends were cut back, 1 base at V and 10 bases at J, with 13 bases in the middle. There are 14 residues in the CDR3. The CDR3 reads CASSLGLPEAKLFF. The CDR3 coding sequence is TGTGCCAGCAGCTTAGGTCTCCCCGAGGCAAAACTGTTTTTT.

The chain has TRBV7-2 and TRBJ2-1; 14 positions match TRBD2. Losses at the gene ends were 5 bases for V and 8 bases for J; bases not matched to a gene: 5. Per germline, CDR1 SGHTA and CDR2 FQGNSA. The CDR3 extends over 15 amino acids. The CDR3: CASSRTSGRFDEQFF. The CDR3 DNA reads TGTGCCAGCAGCAGGACTAGCGGGAGGTTCGATGAGCAGTTCTTC.

The CDR3 here is CASSYSGDTGELFF. The CDR3 DNA sequence: TGTGCCAGCAGTTACTCGGGAGACACCGGGGAGCTGTTTTTT. The V and J genes are TRBV6-5 and TRBJ2-2, with D maybe TRBD2 (5 bases). This CDR3 has 14 amino acids. Trimming removed 0 bases at V and 3 bases at J, with 5 bases between. Germline V gives CDR1 MNHEY, CDR2 SVGAGI.

The V call is TRBV21-1, the J call TRBJ2-7; the table's D gene call, TRBD1, was not cross checked with the DNA. TRBV21-1 is classified as a pseudogene. The CDR3 has 18 residues. The CDR3 DNA reads TGTGCCAGCAGCAGGGGGCAGACAACGTTCCCTGACGTCTACGAGCAGTACTTC. This encodes CASSRGQTTFPDVYEQYF.